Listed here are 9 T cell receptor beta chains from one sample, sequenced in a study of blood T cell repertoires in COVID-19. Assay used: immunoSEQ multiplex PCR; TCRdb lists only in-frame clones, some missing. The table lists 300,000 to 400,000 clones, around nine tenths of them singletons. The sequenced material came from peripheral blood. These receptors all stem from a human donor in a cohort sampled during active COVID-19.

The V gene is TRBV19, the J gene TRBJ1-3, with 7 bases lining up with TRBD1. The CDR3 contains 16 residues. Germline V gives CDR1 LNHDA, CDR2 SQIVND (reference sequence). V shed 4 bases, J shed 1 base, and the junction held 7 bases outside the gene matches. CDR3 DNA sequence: TGTGCCAGTAGTAACCGACAGGGACCGTCTGGAAACACCATATATTTT. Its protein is CASSNRQGPSGNTIYF.

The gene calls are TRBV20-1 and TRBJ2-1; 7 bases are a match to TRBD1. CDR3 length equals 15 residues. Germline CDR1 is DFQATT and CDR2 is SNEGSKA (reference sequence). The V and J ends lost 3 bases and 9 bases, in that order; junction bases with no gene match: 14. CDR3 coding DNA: TGCAGTGCTAGTGCCTGGGACAGAGGCCTAATTGAGCAGTTCTTC. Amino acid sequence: CSASAWDRGLIEQFF.

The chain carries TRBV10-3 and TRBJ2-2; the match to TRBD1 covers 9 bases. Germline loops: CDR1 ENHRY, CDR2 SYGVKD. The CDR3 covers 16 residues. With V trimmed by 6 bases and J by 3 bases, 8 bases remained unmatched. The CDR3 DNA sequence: TGTGCCATCAGAATTTTTGGACAGGGGTACACCGGGGAGCTGTTTTTT. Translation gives CAIRIFGQGYTGELFF.

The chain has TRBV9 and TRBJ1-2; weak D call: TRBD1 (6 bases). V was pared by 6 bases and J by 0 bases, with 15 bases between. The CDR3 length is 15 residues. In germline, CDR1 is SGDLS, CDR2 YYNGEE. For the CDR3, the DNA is TGTGCCAGCACCCCAGGGGACATCGCTAACTATGGCTACACCTTC. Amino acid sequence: CASTPGDIANYGYTF.

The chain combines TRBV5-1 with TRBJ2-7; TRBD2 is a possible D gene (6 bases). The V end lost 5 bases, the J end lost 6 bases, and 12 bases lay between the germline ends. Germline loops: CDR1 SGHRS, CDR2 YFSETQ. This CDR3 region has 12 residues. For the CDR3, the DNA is TGCGCCAGCAGATCTGGAGGGCCCGAGCAGTACTTC. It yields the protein CASRSGGPEQYF.

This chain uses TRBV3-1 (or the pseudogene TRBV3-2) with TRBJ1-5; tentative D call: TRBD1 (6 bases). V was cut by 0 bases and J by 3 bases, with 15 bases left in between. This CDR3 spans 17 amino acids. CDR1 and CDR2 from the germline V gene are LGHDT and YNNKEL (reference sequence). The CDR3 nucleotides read TGTGCCAGCAGCCAAGATCACGGCAGGGGAGTCAATCAGCCCCAGCATTTT. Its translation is CASSQDHGRGVNQPQHF.

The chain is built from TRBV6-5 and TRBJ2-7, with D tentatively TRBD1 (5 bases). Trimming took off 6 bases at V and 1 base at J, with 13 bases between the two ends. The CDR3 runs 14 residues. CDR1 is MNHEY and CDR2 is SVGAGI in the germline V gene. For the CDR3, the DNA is TGTGCCAGCAGGCGCCTGACAGTATCCTACGAGCAGTACTTC. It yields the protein CASRRLTVSYEQYF.

Written as DNA, the CDR3 is TGCGCCAGCAGCTTCACAGTGTCCGGGGAGCTGTTTTTT. Its translation: CASSFTVSGELFF. This chain uses TRBV5-1 with TRBJ2-2; D not resolved. Germline CDR1 and CDR2: SGHRS and YFSETQ. This CDR3 is 13 amino acids long. V shed 2 bases and J shed 6 bases, with 8 bases lying between them.

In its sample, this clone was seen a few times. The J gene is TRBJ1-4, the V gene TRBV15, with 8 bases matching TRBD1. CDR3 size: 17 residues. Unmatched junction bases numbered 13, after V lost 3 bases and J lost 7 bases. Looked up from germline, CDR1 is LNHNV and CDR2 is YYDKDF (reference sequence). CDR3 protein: CATSRLGTGKGGEKLFF. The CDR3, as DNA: TGTGCCACCAGCAGGCTGGGGACAGGAAAAGGGGGTGAAAAACTGTTTTTT.